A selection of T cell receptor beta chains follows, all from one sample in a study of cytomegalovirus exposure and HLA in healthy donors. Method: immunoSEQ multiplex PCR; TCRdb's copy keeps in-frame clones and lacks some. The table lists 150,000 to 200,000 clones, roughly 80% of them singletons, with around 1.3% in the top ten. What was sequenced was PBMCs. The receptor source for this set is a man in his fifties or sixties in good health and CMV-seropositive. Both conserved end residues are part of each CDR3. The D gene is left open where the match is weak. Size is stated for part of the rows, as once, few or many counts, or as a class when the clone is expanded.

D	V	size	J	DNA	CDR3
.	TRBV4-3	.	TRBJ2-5	TGCGCCAGCAGCTCAGAATCTTGGGGCCGAGAGACCCAGTACTTC	CASSSESWGRETQYF
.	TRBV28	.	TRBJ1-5	TGTGCCAGCAGTCCTCTCAATCAGCCCCAGCATTTT	CASSPLNQPQHF
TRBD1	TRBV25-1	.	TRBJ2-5	TGTGCCAGCGGGGACAGCCCAGTGGAGACCCAGTACTTC	CASGDSPVETQYF
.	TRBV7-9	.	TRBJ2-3	TGTGCCAGCAGCTTAAATTCGGGGTTCACAGATACGCAGTATTTT	CASSLNSGFTDTQYF
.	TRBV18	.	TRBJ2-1	TGTGCCAGCTCAACCAGTGCTTCCCGAGAGCAGTTCTTC	CASSTSASREQFF
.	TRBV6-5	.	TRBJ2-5	TGTGCCAGCGGTGGAAGGGGTACGGAGACCCAGTACTTC	CASGGRGTETQYF
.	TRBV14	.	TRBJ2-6	TGTGCCAGCAGCCAAGGTTCAGTATCTGGGGCCAACGTCCTGACTTTC	CASSQGSVSGANVLTF
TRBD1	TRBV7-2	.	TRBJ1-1	TGTGCCAGCAGCGCCCAGGGGGCTGCTGAAGCTTTCTTT	CASSAQGAAEAFF
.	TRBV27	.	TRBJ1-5	TGTGCCAGCAGCTTAAACCCTACAGTTAGCAATCAGCCCCAGCATTTT	CASSLNPTVSNQPQHF
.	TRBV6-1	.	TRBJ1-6	TGTGCCAGCAGCCTACAGAGCTCCTATAATTCACCCCTCCACTTT	CASSLQSSYNSPLHF
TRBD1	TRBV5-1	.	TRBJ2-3	TGCGCCAGCAGCTCCCGACAGGGGAACACAGATACGCAGTATTTT	CASSSRQGNTDTQYF
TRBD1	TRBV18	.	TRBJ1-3	TGTGCCAGCGCGACCGGGACAGGGACTGGAAACACCATATATTTT	CASATGTGTGNTIYF
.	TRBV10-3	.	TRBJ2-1	TGTGCCATCAGTGAGTCTGAGACAGATGGTGAGCAGTTCTTC	CAISESETDGEQFF
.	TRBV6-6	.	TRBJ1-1	TGTGCCAGCAGTTGGGAGGAATGGAGCACTGAAGCTTTCTTT	CASSWEEWSTEAFF
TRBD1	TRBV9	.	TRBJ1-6	TGTGCCAGCAGCGTTAGTTTGGGGACAGGGGATTCACCCCTCCACTTT	CASSVSLGTGDSPLHF
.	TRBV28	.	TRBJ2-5	TGTGCCAGCAGCCCCCTCCTCGCCCCGGACTGGGGGTACTTC	CASSPLLAPDWGYF
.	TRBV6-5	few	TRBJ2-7	TGTGCCAGCAGTTACGACACTGCCTACGAGCAGTACTTC	CASSYDTAYEQYF
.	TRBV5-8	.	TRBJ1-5	TGTGCCAGCAGCTTTTCCGGGGGTGATCAGCCCCAGCATTTT	CASSFSGGDQPQHF
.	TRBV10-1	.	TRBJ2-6	TGCGCCAGCAGTGATGGGGGCCCTGGGGCCAACGTCCTGACTTTC	CASSDGGPGANVLTF
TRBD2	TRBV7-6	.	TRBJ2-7	TGTGCCAGCAGGCCAGGACTAGCGGCCTACGAGCAGTACTTC	CASRPGLAAYEQYF
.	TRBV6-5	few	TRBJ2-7	TGTGCCACCAACAGAGGGGCGGGGTACGAGCAGTACTTC	CATNRGAGYEQYF
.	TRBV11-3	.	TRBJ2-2	TGTGCCAGCAGCTTTGAGGGCACCGGGGAGCTGTTTTTT	CASSFEGTGELFF
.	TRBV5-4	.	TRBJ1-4	TGTGCCAGCAGCTTGGCGGGGGGCTTTGATGAAAAACTGTTTTTT	CASSLAGGFDEKLFF
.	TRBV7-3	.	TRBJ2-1	TGTGCCAGCAGCTTATTAGCGGACTCCTACAATGAGCAGTTCTTC	CASSLLADSYNEQFF
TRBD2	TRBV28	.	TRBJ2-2	TGTGCCAGCAGTTTAAGAGGACTAGCGGGGGGGAACACCGGGGAGCTGTTTTTT	CASSLRGLAGGNTGELFF
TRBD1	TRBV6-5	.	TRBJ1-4	TGTGCCAGCAGCCCCGACAGGGGGCGAGAAAAACTGTTTTTT	CASSPDRGREKLFF
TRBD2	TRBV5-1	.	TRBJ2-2	TGCGCCAGCAGCTTACAGGGACTAGCGCTTAACACCGGGGAGCTGTTTTTT	CASSLQGLALNTGELFF
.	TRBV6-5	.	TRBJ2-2	TGTGCCAGCAGTTCCCTTACGGCGAACACCGGGGAGCTGTTTTTT	CASSSLTANTGELFF
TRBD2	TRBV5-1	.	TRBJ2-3	TGCGCCAGCAGCTTGGGCGGGAGGTCGGGGACAGATACGCAGTATTTT	CASSLGGRSGTDTQYF
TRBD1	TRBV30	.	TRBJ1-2	TGTGCCTGGAGTGGAGGGGGCGGCTACACCTTC	CAWSGGGGYTF
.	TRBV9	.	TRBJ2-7	TGTGCCAGCAGCGTAGAATCGGCAGGGCGGCAGTACTTC	CASSVESAGRQYF
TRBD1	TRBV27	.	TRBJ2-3	TGTGCCAGCAGCCCCAGGACAGGGGTTATGGGCCACACAGATACGCAGTATTTT	CASSPRTGVMGHTDTQYF
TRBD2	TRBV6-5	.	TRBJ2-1	TGTGCCAGCAGAATAGCGGGAGGCCACTACAATGAGCAGTTCTTC	CASRIAGGHYNEQFF